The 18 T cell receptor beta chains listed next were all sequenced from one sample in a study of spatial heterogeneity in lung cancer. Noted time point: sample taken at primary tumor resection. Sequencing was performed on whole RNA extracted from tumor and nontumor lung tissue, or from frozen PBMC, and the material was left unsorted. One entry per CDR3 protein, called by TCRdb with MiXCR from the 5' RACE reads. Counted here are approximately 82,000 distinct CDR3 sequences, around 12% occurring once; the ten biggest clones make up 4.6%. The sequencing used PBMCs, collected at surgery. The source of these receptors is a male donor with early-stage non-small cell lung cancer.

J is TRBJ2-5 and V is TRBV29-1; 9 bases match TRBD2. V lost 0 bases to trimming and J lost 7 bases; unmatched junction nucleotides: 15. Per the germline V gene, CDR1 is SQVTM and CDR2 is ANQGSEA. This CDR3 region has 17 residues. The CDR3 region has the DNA TGCAGCGTTGAAGATGCCAGGCTAGCGGGGCCCCTAGGGACCCAGTACTTC. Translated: CSVEDARLAGPLGTQYF.

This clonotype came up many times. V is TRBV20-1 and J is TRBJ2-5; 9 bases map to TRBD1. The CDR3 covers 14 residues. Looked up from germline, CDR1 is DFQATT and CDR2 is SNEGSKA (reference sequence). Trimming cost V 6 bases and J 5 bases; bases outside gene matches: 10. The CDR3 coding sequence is TGCAGTGCCAGTTGGGACAGGGACCTGGAGACCCAGTACTTC. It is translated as CSASWDRDLETQYF.

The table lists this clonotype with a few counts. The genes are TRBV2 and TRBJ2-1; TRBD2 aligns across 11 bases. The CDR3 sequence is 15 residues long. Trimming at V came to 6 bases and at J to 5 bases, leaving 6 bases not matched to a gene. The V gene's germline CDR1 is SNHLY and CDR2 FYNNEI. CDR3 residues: CASRSTSGSDNEQFF. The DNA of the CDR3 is TGTGCCAGCAGGAGCACTAGCGGGAGTGACAATGAGCAGTTCTTC.

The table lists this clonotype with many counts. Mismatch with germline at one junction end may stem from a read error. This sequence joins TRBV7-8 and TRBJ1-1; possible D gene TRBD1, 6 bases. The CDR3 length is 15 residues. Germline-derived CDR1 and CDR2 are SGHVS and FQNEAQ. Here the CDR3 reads CASRLDRRWDTEAFF. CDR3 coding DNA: TGTGCCAGCAGGTTAGACAGGCGGTGGGACACTGAAGCTTTCTTT.

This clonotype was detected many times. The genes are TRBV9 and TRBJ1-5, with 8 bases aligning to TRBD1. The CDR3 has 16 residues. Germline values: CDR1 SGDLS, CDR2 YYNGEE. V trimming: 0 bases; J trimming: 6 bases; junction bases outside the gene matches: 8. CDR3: CASSVVDRGYRQPQHF. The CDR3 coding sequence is TGTGCCAGCAGCGTAGTAGACAGGGGCTATCGTCAGCCCCAGCATTTT.

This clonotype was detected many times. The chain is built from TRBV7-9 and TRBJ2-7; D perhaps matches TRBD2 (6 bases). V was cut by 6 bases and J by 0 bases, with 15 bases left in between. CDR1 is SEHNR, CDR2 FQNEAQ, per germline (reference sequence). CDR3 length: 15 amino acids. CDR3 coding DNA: TGTGCCAGCAGTAGCGGCAGGTCCAACTCCTACGAGCAGTACTTC. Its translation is CASSSGRSNSYEQYF.

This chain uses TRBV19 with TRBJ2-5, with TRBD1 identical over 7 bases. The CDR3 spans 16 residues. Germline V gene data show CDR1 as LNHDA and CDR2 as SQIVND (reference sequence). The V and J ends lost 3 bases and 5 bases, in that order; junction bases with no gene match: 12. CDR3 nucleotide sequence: TGTGCCAGTAGTATGTTGGGCACAGGGGTGGGGGAGACCCAGTACTTC. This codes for CASSMLGTGVGETQYF. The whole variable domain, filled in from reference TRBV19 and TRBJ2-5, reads DGGITQSPKYLFRKEGQNVTLSCEQNLNHDAMYWYRQDPGQGLRLIYYSQIVNDFQKGDIAEGYSVSREKKESFPLTVTSAQKNPTAFYLCASSMLGTGVGETQYFGPGTRLLVL.

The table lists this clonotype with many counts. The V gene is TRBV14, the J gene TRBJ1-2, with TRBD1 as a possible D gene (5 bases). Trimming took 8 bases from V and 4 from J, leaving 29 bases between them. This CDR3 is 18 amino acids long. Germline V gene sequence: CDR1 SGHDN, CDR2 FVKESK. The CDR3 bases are TGTGCCAGCCTTAGCGTCCAGGACACCCTCCTGGAGGGCTATGGCTACACCTTC. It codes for CASLSVQDTLLEGYGYTF.

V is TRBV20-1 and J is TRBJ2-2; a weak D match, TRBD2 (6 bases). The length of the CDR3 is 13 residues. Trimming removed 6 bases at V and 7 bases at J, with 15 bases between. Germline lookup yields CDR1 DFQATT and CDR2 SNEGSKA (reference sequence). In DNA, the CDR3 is TGCAGTGCCCCTAGCGAGGGGAGCGGGGAGCTGTTTTTT. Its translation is CSAPSEGSGELFF.

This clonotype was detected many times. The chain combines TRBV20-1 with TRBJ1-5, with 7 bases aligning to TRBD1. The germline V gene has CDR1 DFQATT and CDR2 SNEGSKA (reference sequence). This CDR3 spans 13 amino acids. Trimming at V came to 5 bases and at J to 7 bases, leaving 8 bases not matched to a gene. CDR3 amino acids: CSALDRDGQPQHF. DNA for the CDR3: TGCAGTGCTCTTGACAGGGACGGGCAGCCCCAGCATTTT.

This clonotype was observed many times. CDR3 sequence (DNA): TGCAGTGCTAGACCACAGGGGCTCTCTGGGGCCAACGTCCTGACTTTC. Encoded protein: CSARPQGLSGANVLTF. The V gene is TRBV20-1, the J gene TRBJ2-6, with 7 bases lining up with TRBD1. CDR1 is DFQATT, CDR2 SNEGSKA, per germline (reference sequence). The CDR3 is 16 residues long. V dropped 2 bases and J dropped 0; count of bases not matched to a gene: 4.

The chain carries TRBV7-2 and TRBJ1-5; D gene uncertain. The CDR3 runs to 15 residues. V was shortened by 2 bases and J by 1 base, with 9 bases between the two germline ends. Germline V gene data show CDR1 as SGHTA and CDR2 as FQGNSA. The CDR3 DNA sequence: TGTGCCAGCAGCTTAAACCTAAGGAGCAATCAGCCCCAGCATTTT. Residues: CASSLNLRSNQPQHF.

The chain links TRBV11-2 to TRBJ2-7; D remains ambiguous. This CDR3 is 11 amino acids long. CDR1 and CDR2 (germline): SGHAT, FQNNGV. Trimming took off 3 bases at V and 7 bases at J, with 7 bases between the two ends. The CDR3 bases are TGTGCCAGCAGCTTTCGTGGGGAGCAGTACTTC. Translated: CASSFRGEQYF.

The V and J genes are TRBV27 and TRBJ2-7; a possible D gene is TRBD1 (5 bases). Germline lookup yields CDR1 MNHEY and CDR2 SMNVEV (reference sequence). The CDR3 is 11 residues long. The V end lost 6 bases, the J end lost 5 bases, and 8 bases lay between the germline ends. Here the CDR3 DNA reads TGTGCCAGCAGAGGGGCCAACGAGCAGTACTTC. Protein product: CASRGANEQYF.

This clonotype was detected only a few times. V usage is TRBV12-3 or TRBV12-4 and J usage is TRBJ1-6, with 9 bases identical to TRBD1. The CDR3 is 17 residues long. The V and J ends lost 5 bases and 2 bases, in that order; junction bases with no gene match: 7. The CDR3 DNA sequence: TGTGCCAGCAGTCCTTCAGGGACAGGGCCCTATAATTCACCCCTCCACTTT. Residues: CASSPSGTGPYNSPLHF.

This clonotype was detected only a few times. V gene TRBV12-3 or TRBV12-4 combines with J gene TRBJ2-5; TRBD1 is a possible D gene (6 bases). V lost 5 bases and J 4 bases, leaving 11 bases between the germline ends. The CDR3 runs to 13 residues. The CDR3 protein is CASSNQGTETQYF. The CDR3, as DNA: TGTGCCAGCAGTAATCAGGGGACAGAGACCCAGTACTTC.

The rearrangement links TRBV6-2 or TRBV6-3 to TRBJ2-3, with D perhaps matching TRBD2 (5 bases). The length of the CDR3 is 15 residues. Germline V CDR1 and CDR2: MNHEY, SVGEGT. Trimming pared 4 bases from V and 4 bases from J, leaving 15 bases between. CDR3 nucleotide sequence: TGTGCCAGCAGTTCGACGGGAAGAGGCCCAGATACGCAGTATTTT. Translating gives CASSSTGRGPDTQYF.

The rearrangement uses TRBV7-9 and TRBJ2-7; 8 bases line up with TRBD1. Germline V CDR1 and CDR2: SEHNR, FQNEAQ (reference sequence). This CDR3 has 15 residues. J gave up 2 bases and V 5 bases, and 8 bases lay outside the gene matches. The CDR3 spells CASSPPTGDTYEQYF. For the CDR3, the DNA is TGTGCCAGCAGCCCACCGACAGGGGACACCTACGAGCAGTACTTC.